A selection of T cell receptor beta chains follows, all from one sample in a study of blood T cell repertoires in COVID-19. Libraries were prepared by immunoSEQ multiplex PCR; TCRdb keeps only in-frame clonotypes and omits some of them. This table has about 210,000 clones, roughly 84% appearing once. The sequencing sample was made of PBMCs or T cells enriched from blood (not recorded which). Source of these receptors: a man aged 25 to 40 in a cohort exposed to, infected with or recovered from COVID-19 (not recorded which). CDR3s include the opening cysteine and the closing phenylalanine or tryptophan. Each record gives: D gene, J gene, V gene, clone size, CDR3 protein, CDR3 DNA. A D gene is named only where the DNA matches it firmly. Not every row has a clone size; where given, it reads once, few, many or a size class.

NA TRBJ2-1 TRBV4-2 NA CASSYANGDYNEQFF TGTGCCAGCAGCTACGCAAACGGGGACTACAATGAGCAGTTCTTC
NA TRBJ1-2 TRBV6-2/TRBV6-3 NA CASSYKGLPNYGYTF TGTGCCAGCAGTTACAAAGGACTACCTAACTATGGCTACACCTTC
NA TRBJ1-4 TRBV5-6 NA CASSLGAGLNEKLFF TGTGCCAGCAGCTTGGGGGCAGGGCTTAATGAAAAACTGTTTTTT
NA TRBJ1-6 TRBV3-1/TRBV3-2 NA CASGGGDNSPLHF TGTGCCAGCGGCGGGGGAGATAATTCACCCCTCCACTTT
NA TRBJ2-2 TRBV5-4 NA CASSLEPRSNTGELFF TGTGCCAGCAGCTTGGAACCTAGGTCCAACACCGGGGAGCTGTTTTTT
TRBD1 TRBJ2-7 TRBV28 NA CASSRTGTGNYEQYF TGTGCCAGCAGTCGTACCGGGACAGGGAACTACGAGCAGTACTTC
TRBD2 TRBJ2-7 TRBV5-1 NA CASRSTSGSYYEQYF TGCGCCAGCAGATCGACTAGCGGGAGTTACTACGAGCAGTACTTC
NA TRBJ1-2 TRBV5-1 NA CASSLSANYGYTF TGCGCCAGCAGCTTATCAGCGAACTATGGCTACACCTTC
TRBD2 TRBJ2-3 TRBV11-3 NA CASSLGGLAGAATDTQYF TGTGCCAGCAGCTTAGGGGGGCTAGCGGGAGCAGCCACAGATACGCAGTATTTT
NA TRBJ1-5 TRBV28 NA CASSVKGSGGSNQPQHF TGTGCCAGCAGCGTGAAGGGTTCCGGGGGTAGCAATCAGCCCCAGCATTTT
NA TRBJ1-1 TRBV9 NA CASSPGDF TGTGCCAGCAGCCCCGGAGACTTT
TRBD1 TRBJ1-1 TRBV19 NA CASNTQGANTEAFF TGTGCCAGTAACACACAGGGGGCGAACACTGAAGCTTTCTTT
NA TRBJ1-3 TRBV7-9 many CASRERRSGNTIYF TGTGCCAGCAGAGAACGGAGGTCTGGAAACACCATATATTTT
NA TRBJ1-6 TRBV27 NA CASKDSVYNSPLHF TGTGCCAGCAAGGACAGCGTGTATAATTCACCCCTCCACTTT
TRBD2 TRBJ2-5 TRBV28 NA CASSLEGLVGETQYF TGTGCCAGCAGTTTAGAGGGACTAGTAGGGGAGACCCAGTACTTC
TRBD1 TRBJ2-3 TRBV7-2 NA CASSLRTGGTDTQYF TGTGCCAGCAGCCTCCGAACAGGGGGGACAGATACGCAGTATTTT
NA TRBJ2-1 TRBV5-1 NA CASSKVVLGGGLNSYNEQFF TGCGCCAGCAGCAAGGTGGTGTTAGGGGGGGGACTTAACTCCTACAATGAGCAGTTCTTC
NA TRBJ2-7 TRBV6-1 NA CASSEKQEWYEQYF TGTGCCAGCAGTGAGAAACAGGAATGGTACGAGCAGTACTTC
NA TRBJ1-2 TRBV19 NA CASSIERQGLYGYTF TGTGCCAGTAGTATAGAGCGGCAGGGCCTCTATGGCTACACCTTC
NA TRBJ1-6 TRBV6-5 NA CASTPGINSPLHF TGTGCCAGCACGCCGGGGATAAATTCACCCCTCCACTTT
NA TRBJ2-5 TRBV13 NA CASSLTSRQYQETQYF TGTGCCAGCAGCTTAACTAGCCGCCAGTACCAAGAGACCCAGTACTTC
NA TRBJ2-5 TRBV19 NA CASSHAGVQETQYF TGTGCCAGTAGTCACGCAGGGGTCCAAGAGACCCAGTACTTC